This entry lists 20 T cell receptor beta chains sequenced from one sample in a study of blood T cell repertoires in COVID-19. Data came from immunoSEQ multiplex PCR; TCRdb stores just in-frame clones and leaves some out. The table has more than 75,000 clones, roughly 84% seen once. Sequencing was done on a sample of peripheral blood. These receptors came from a man aged 55 to 70 with acute or convalescent COVID-19.

The chain uses TRBV28 and TRBJ1-5, with D unclear. The germline V and J ends were trimmed by 8 bases and 2 bases, with 7 bases remaining between them. CDR3 length: 12 amino acids. Germline CDR1 and CDR2: MDHEN and SYDVKM. The CDR3 DNA is TGTGCCAGCTTTACAGGCAATCAGCCCCAGCATTTT. Protein product: CASFTGNQPQHF.

The chain joins TRBV5-6 to TRBJ2-3, with 7 nucleotides matching TRBD1. Germline CDR1 and CDR2: SGHDT and YYEEEE. Trimming removed 3 bases from V and 4 bases from J; junction bases left unmatched: 5. The CDR3 consists of 14 residues. The CDR3 region is CASSSLQGSDTQYF. CDR3 nucleotides: TGTGCCAGCAGCTCCCTACAGGGGTCAGATACGCAGTATTTT. Complete variable domain (other parts from reference TRBV5-6 and TRBJ2-3): DAGVTQSPTHLIKTRGQQVTLRCSPKSGHDTVSWYQQALGQGPQFIFQYYEEEERQRGNFPDRFSGHQFPNYSSELNVNALLLGDSALYLCASSSLQGSDTQYFGPGTRLTVL.

This clone turned up a few times. V gene TRBV19 combines with J gene TRBJ1-5, with unresolved D. This CDR3 has 13 residues. Germline CDR1 is LNHDA and CDR2 is SQIVND (reference sequence). V gave up 3 bases and J gave up 9 bases, with 12 bases separating them. The CDR3 reads CASSMAGERPQHF. In DNA form, the CDR3 reads TGTGCCAGTAGTATGGCAGGCGAGAGGCCCCAGCATTTT. The full variable domain, with the rest looked up from reference TRBV19 and TRBJ1-5, is DGGITQSPKYLFRKEGQNVTLSCEQNLNHDAMYWYRQDPGQGLRLIYYSQIVNDFQKGDIAEGYSVSREKKESFPLTVTSAQKNPTAFYLCASSMAGERPQHFGDGTRLSIL.

This chain joins TRBV12-5 and TRBJ2-1, with D possibly being TRBD2 (6 bases). Germline-derived CDR1 and CDR2 are LGHNT and FRNRAP. The CDR3 covers 12 residues. The V end was cut by 4 bases, the J end by 13 bases, with 14 bases between. CDR3 region: CASGSPGGYQFF. The CDR3 coding sequence is TGTGCTAGTGGTTCCCCCGGGGGATATCAGTTCTTC.

This clone was seen a handful of times. The chain has TRBV19 and TRBJ2-1; 10 nucleotides agree with TRBD2. Trimming removed 6 bases from V and 5 bases from J; junction bases left unmatched: 7. The germline V gene encodes CDR1 LNHDA and CDR2 SQIVND (reference sequence). The CDR3 has 15 residues. The CDR3 bases are TGTGCCAGTAGGAGCGGGGGGGATTCCAACAATGAGCAGTTCTTC. Its protein product is CASRSGGDSNNEQFF.

This chain links TRBV27 with TRBJ1-6; 9 nucleotides agree with TRBD1. Germline V gives CDR1 MNHEY, CDR2 SMNVEV (reference sequence). CDR3 length: 18 residues. With V trimmed by 5 bases and J by 6 bases, 14 bases remained unmatched. CDR3 residues: CASSPSNSGTGFNSPLHF. CDR3 nucleotide sequence: TGTGCCAGCAGTCCCTCTAACTCCGGGACAGGGTTTAATTCACCCCTCCACTTT.

This chain joins TRBV30 and TRBJ2-1; D remains unclear. V was cut by 3 bases and J by 4 bases, with 10 bases left in between. Per germline, CDR1 GTSNPN and CDR2 SVGIG (reference sequence). This CDR3 region has 13 residues. As DNA, the CDR3 is TGTGCCTGGAGCCTAGGTCGATACAATGAGCAGTTCTTC. Protein: CAWSLGRYNEQFF.

V is TRBV7-8 and J is TRBJ1-5; no firm D call. With 3 bases removed from V and 1 base from J, the gap between germline ends came to 7 bases. The CDR3 is made up of 14 amino acids. CDR1 and CDR2 from the germline V gene are SGHVS and FQNEAQ. CDR3 in DNA: TGTGCCAGCAGCTTTTCGGGAAGCAATCAGCCCCAGCATTTT. It translates to CASSFSGSNQPQHF.

This chain links TRBV10-3 with TRBJ2-3; a weak D match, TRBD2 (5 bases). The CDR3 extends over 14 amino acids. The V gene's germline CDR1 is ENHRY and CDR2 SYGVKD. The V and J ends lost 3 bases and 2 bases respectively, with 9 bases between them. CDR3 amino acids: CAISDSRDTDTQYF. The CDR3, as DNA: TGTGCCATCAGTGATAGTCGGGACACAGATACGCAGTATTTT.

The sample holds a few counts of this clone. J is TRBJ2-7 and V is TRBV27; 7 bases fit TRBD1. V lost 4 bases, J lost 6 bases, and 15 bases stayed unmatched. CDR1 MNHEY and CDR2 SMNVEV come from the germline V gene (reference sequence). The CDR3 loop spans 16 amino acids. The CDR3 protein is CASSSPLGTALGEQYF. The CDR3 DNA sequence: TGTGCCAGCAGTTCCCCGCTGGGGACAGCTCTCGGCGAGCAGTACTTC.

The V and J genes are TRBV3-1 (or the pseudogene TRBV3-2) and TRBJ2-1; the match to TRBD2 covers 8 bases. V dropped 2 bases and J dropped 9; count of bases not matched to a gene: 12. The CDR3 has 16 residues. Germline V gives CDR1 LGHDT, CDR2 YNNKEL (reference sequence). As DNA, the CDR3 is TGTGCCAGCAGCCAAATCTTCGGGGGGGAACTTGGTGAGCAGTTCTTC. This encodes CASSQIFGGELGEQFF.

V usage is TRBV18 and J usage is TRBJ1-1; D not certain. CDR1 KGHSH and CDR2 LQKENI come from the germline V gene. With 1 base removed from V and 1 base from J, the gap between germline ends came to 10 bases. The CDR3 has 15 residues. CDR3 protein: CASSPLQQPNTEAFF. CDR3 DNA sequence: TGTGCCAGCTCACCACTTCAACAGCCGAACACTGAAGCTTTCTTT.

The V and J genes are TRBV30 and TRBJ1-1; perhaps TRBD1 as D (6 bases). From germline, CDR1 is GTSNPN and CDR2 SVGIG (reference sequence). This CDR3 spans 13 amino acids. V was trimmed by 7 bases and J by 1 base, leaving 13 bases between them. The CDR3 spells CALDSRKNTEAFF. DNA for the CDR3: TGTGCCTTGGACAGCCGGAAGAACACTGAAGCTTTCTTT.

The V call is TRBV6-2 or TRBV6-3, the J call TRBJ1-1; D is ambiguous. CDR3 size: 13 residues. V was cut by 1 base and J by 2 bases, with 5 bases left in between. CDR1 is MNHEY and CDR2 is SVGEGT in the germline V gene. The CDR3 region is CASSYLANTEAFF. DNA for the CDR3: TGTGCCAGCAGTTACTTGGCAAACACTGAAGCTTTCTTT.

This clone was detected only once. The chain links TRBV5-4 to TRBJ2-5; 11 bases map to TRBD2. The CDR3 extends over 15 amino acids. The V gene's germline CDR1 is SGHNT and CDR2 YYREEE (reference sequence). Trimming at V came to 4 bases and at J to 3 bases, leaving 5 bases not matched to a gene. The CDR3 spells CASSLRLAGKETQYF. The CDR3 DNA reads as TGTGCCAGCAGCCTTAGACTAGCGGGGAAAGAGACCCAGTACTTC.

V and J are TRBV27 and TRBJ1-1; 7 bases fit TRBD1. The V gene's germline CDR1 is MNHEY and CDR2 SMNVEV (reference sequence). After removal of 6 bases from V and 1 base from J, the junction contained 5 bases not matched to a gene. This CDR3 has 14 residues. CDR3 in amino acids: CASSATGRNTEAFF. In nucleotides, the CDR3 is TGTGCCAGCAGCGCGACAGGGAGGAACACTGAAGCTTTCTTT.

V is TRBV5-1 and J is TRBJ1-2; TRBD1 is a possible D gene (6 bases). The CDR3 has 14 residues. Trimming left V 1 base short and J 8 bases short, with 15 bases between. CDR1 is SGHRS and CDR2 is YFSETQ in the germline V gene. The CDR3 loop reads CASSLRGGRGGYTF. The CDR3 coding sequence is TGCGCCAGCAGCTTGCGGGGGGGCCGGGGGGGCTACACCTTC.

This clone showed up just a few times. The rearrangement links TRBV2 to TRBJ1-5; possible D gene TRBD1, 5 bases. Trimming took off 6 bases at V and 2 bases at J, with 14 bases between the two ends. Germline values: CDR1 SNHLY, CDR2 FYNNEI. The CDR3 loop spans 15 amino acids. In DNA, the CDR3 is TGTGCCAGCAGCGCTGGACAAGTTGGCAATCAGCCCCAGCATTTT. Translation gives CASSAGQVGNQPQHF.

J is TRBJ1-1 and V is TRBV18; D is perhaps TRBD1 (6 bases). V was clipped by 2 bases and J by 3 bases, with 13 bases between them. Looked up from germline, CDR1 is KGHSH and CDR2 is LQKENI. CDR3 length equals 15 residues. The CDR3 DNA follows: TGTGCCAGCTCACCAATGGACAGTAGTTACACTGAAGCTTTCTTT. Its protein is CASSPMDSSYTEAFF.

This chain joins TRBV7-9 and TRBJ2-2; D remains ambiguous. The V gene lost 7 bases and the J gene lost 7 bases, with 13 bases spanning the gap. Looked up from germline, CDR1 is SEHNR and CDR2 is FQNEAQ (reference sequence). This CDR3 region has 13 residues. The chain's CDR3 is CASIFSEVGELFF. CDR3 coding DNA: TGTGCCAGCATTTTTTCTGAGGTCGGGGAGCTGTTTTTT.